Listed below are T cell receptor beta chains from one sample, sequenced in a study of blood T cell repertoires in COVID-19. Using immunoSEQ multiplex PCR, the repertoire was profiled, and TCRdb retains in-frame clones only, with some absent. The table lists roughly 110,000 clones, about four fifths of them singletons, with over 4% in the top ten. The specimen was peripheral blood. All receptors come from a man aged 70-80 years with acute or convalescent COVID-19. Both conserved end residues are part of each CDR3. Fields, in order: J gene, clone size, V gene, D gene, CDR3 protein, CDR3 DNA. The D gene is left open where the match is weak. A row's size may be missing; if present it is once, few, many or a size class.

TRBJ1-4 NA TRBV2 NA CASSERQLANEKLFF TGTGCCAGCAGTGAGAGACAGCTAGCTAATGAAAAACTGTTTTTT
TRBJ1-5 NA TRBV19 TRBD1 CASRLGQGSEPQHF TGTGCCAGTAGGTTAGGACAGGGCTCCGAGCCCCAGCATTTT
TRBJ2-5 NA TRBV2 NA CASSDRLVQETQYF TGTGCCAGCAGTGATAGACTAGTCCAAGAGACCCAGTACTTC
TRBJ2-3 once TRBV3-1/TRBV3-2 NA CASSQAGGGYTDTQYF TGTGCCAGCAGCCAAGCGGGAGGGGGCTACACAGATACGCAGTATTTT
TRBJ1-1 NA TRBV4-3 NA CASSQREGGTEAFF TGCGCCAGCAGCCAAAGGGAGGGTGGCACTGAAGCTTTCTTT
TRBJ1-2 NA TRBV11-2 NA CASSLMFESLYGYTF TGTGCCAGCAGCTTAATGTTCGAGAGCCTCTATGGCTACACCTTC
TRBJ2-1 once TRBV11-2 TRBD2 CASSPPGLSYNEQFF TGTGCCAGCAGCCCGCCGGGACTAAGCTACAATGAGCAGTTCTTC
TRBJ1-5 few TRBV27 TRBD1 CASSQGQGINQPQHF TGTGCCAGCAGTCAGGGACAGGGCATTAATCAGCCCCAGCATTTT
TRBJ2-2 NA TRBV10-3 TRBD2 CAIRGAPSGVPSGELFF TGTGCCATCAGAGGAGCTCCTAGCGGGGTTCCGTCCGGGGAGCTGTTTTTT
TRBJ2-1 once TRBV11-3 NA CASSFLGGTYNEQFF TGTGCCAGCAGCTTTTTGGGGGGAACCTACAATGAGCAGTTCTTC
TRBJ2-5 NA TRBV14 NA CASSRAIGPLETQYF TGTGCCAGCAGCCGGGCAATCGGCCCATTGGAGACCCAGTACTTC
TRBJ1-1 NA TRBV10-3 NA CAINAATGMNTEAFF TGTGCCATCAATGCGGCGACAGGAATGAACACTGAAGCTTTCTTT
TRBJ2-5 NA TRBV6-4 TRBD2 CASSPVGGIQETQYF TGTGCCAGCAGCCCAGTGGGAGGGATCCAAGAGACCCAGTACTTC
TRBJ1-2 NA TRBV4-3 NA CASSQGGVDGYTF TGCGCCAGCAGCCAAGGGGGCGTAGATGGCTACACCTTC
TRBJ2-2 medium-sized TRBV18 NA CASSPGQGSTGELFF TGTGCCAGCTCACCGGGGCAGGGAAGCACCGGGGAGCTGTTTTTT